Below are 29 T cell receptor beta chains sequenced from a single sample in a study of blood T cell repertoires in COVID-19. The method was immunoSEQ multiplex PCR; TCRdb's version includes in-frame clones alone and lacks a portion of them. Of roughly 250,000 clones listed, about 88% are singletons. The sequenced sample consisted of peripheral blood. These receptors were collected from a man aged 55 to 69 who had recovered from COVID-19.

CDR3: CASQGAREQYF. In nucleotides, the CDR3 is TGTGCCAGTCAGGGGGCGCGGGAGCAGTACTTC. The V call is TRBV19, the J call TRBJ2-7, with TRBD1 matching over 8 bases. Germline V lookup: CDR1 LNHDA, CDR2 SQIVND (reference sequence). This CDR3 contains 11 residues. Trimming removed 8 bases from V and 7 bases from J; junction bases left unmatched: 4.

The V call is TRBV29-1, the J call TRBJ2-7, with TRBD1 as a possible D gene (7 bases). Germline-derived CDR1 and CDR2 are SQVTM and ANQGSEA. V was trimmed by 5 bases and J by 5 bases, leaving 13 bases between them. The CDR3 loop spans 12 amino acids. This CDR3 reads CSVWTGGDEQYF. CDR3 DNA: TGCAGCGTTTGGACAGGCGGGGACGAGCAGTACTTC.

The chain links TRBV5-1 to TRBJ2-1; the match to TRBD1 covers 10 bases. Germline CDR1 reads SGHRS; CDR2 reads YFSETQ. Trimming removed 4 bases from V and 2 bases from J; junction bases left unmatched: 6. The CDR3 consists of 16 residues. CDR3 in amino acids: CASSTAGTGAYNEQFF. CDR3 DNA: TGCGCCAGCAGCACCGCCGGGACAGGGGCCTACAATGAGCAGTTCTTC.

This clone was observed a handful of times. The CDR3 sequence is CASSGGQSPGEKLFF. The CDR3 DNA is TGTGCCAGCAGCGGTGGACAGTCCCCAGGGGAAAAACTGTTTTTT. The chain employs TRBV6-2 or TRBV6-3 and TRBJ1-4; D may be TRBD1 (6 bases). The V end lost 6 bases, the J end lost 8 bases, and 19 bases lay between the germline ends. Germline-derived CDR1 and CDR2 are MNHEY and SVGEGT. This CDR3 has 15 residues.

This rearrangement joins TRBV7-9 to TRBJ1-3; D is uncertain. V was cut by 7 bases and J by 4 bases, with 14 bases left in between. The CDR3 totals 14 residues. The germline gives CDR1 SEHNR, CDR2 FQNEAQ (reference sequence). The CDR3 reads CASTSSGTGNTIYF. Here the CDR3 DNA reads TGTGCCAGCACCTCTTCGGGTACAGGAAACACCATATATTTT.

The V and J genes are TRBV19 and TRBJ1-2; TRBD1 aligns across 8 bases. Per the germline V gene, CDR1 is LNHDA and CDR2 is SQIVND (reference sequence). This CDR3 has 15 residues. J was trimmed by 8 bases and V by 7 bases; bases with no gene match: 15. CDR3 in DNA: TGTGCCAGTACAACCCCCGGACAGGGCGAGGGGGGCTACACCTTC. Translating gives CASTTPGQGEGGYTF.

The rearrangement joins TRBV10-3 to TRBJ1-5; D possibly corresponds to TRBD1 (5 bases). CDR3 length: 15 residues. The V gene lost 3 bases and the J gene lost 0 bases, with 9 bases spanning the gap. CDR1 ENHRY and CDR2 SYGVKD come from the germline V gene. The DNA of the CDR3 is TGTGCCATCAGTGAAGGGGCCCATAGCAATCAGCCCCAGCATTTT. This codes for CAISEGAHSNQPQHF.

The V gene is TRBV5-6, the J gene TRBJ2-5; 8 bases agree with TRBD2. The CDR3 spans 14 residues. The germline V gene has CDR1 SGHDT and CDR2 YYEEEE. The V segment lost 1 base and the J segment 4 bases; nucleotides outside the gene matches: 3. The CDR3 sequence: CASSLKAGGETQYF. The CDR3 DNA reads as TGTGCCAGCAGCTTGAAGGCGGGGGGAGAGACCCAGTACTTC.

In nucleotides, the CDR3 is TGTGCCAGCACCGTATCGGACAGCAGGAACTATGGCTACACCTTC. As protein: CASTVSDSRNYGYTF. V gene TRBV5-8 combines with J gene TRBJ1-2, with a weak D call TRBD1 (6 bases). V lost 6 bases to trimming and J lost 2 bases, with 17 bases between them. The CDR3 has 15 residues. Germline CDR1 and CDR2: SGHTS and YDEGEE.

J is TRBJ2-3 and V is TRBV6-5, with 8 bases that match TRBD2. V trimming: 2 bases; J trimming: 2 bases; junction bases outside the gene matches: 3. Germline-derived CDR1 and CDR2 are MNHEY and SVGAGI. The CDR3 consists of 15 residues. CDR3 loop: CASSYGGGFTDTQYF. DNA for the CDR3: TGTGCCAGCAGTTACGGCGGGGGGTTCACAGATACGCAGTATTTT.

The rearrangement joins TRBV27 to TRBJ1-4, with a weak D call TRBD1 (6 bases). Germline V gene sequence: CDR1 MNHEY, CDR2 SMNVEV (reference sequence). This CDR3 contains 13 residues. V shed 4 bases and J shed 7 bases, with 10 bases lying between them. Written as DNA, the CDR3 is TGTGCCAGCAGTTACAGGGATCGTGAAAAACTGTTTTTT. Translation: CASSYRDREKLFF.

This chain connects TRBV6-1 to TRBJ1-1; no firm D call. The CDR3 is made up of 13 amino acids. V gave up 3 bases and J gave up 1 base, with 6 bases separating them. CDR1 and CDR2 from the germline V gene are MNHNS and SASEGT. CDR3 nucleotides: TGTGCCAGCAGTGACAGTCCGAACACTGAAGCTTTCTTT. Protein: CASSDSPNTEAFF.

The V and J genes are TRBV6-5 and TRBJ2-5, with TRBD2 matching over 8 bases. After removal of 6 bases from V and 7 bases from J, the junction contained 13 bases not matched to a gene. There are 15 residues in the CDR3. The germline gives CDR1 MNHEY, CDR2 SVGAGI. In DNA form, the CDR3 reads TGTGCCAGCAGCTCGCAAGTAGCGGGACCGGGGACCCAGTACTTC. Its protein product is CASSSQVAGPGTQYF.

The chain combines TRBV19 with TRBJ1-1; D is possibly TRBD1 (5 bases). Germline lookup yields CDR1 LNHDA and CDR2 SQIVND (reference sequence). Trimming stripped 8 bases from V and 1 base from J, with 14 bases between. The CDR3 consists of 14 residues. The CDR3 loop reads CASVVNRRNTEAFF. The CDR3 DNA reads as TGTGCCAGTGTTGTAAACAGGAGGAACACTGAAGCTTTCTTT. Variable domain in full (rest from reference TRBV19 and TRBJ1-1): DGGITQSPKYLFRKEGQNVTLSCEQNLNHDAMYWYRQDPGQGLRLIYYSQIVNDFQKGDIAEGYSVSREKKESFPLTVTSAQKNPTAFYLCASVVNRRNTEAFFGQGTRLTVV.

The CDR3 DNA reads as TGTGCCAGCAGACCGACAGCGTCTTACACCGGGGAGCTGTTTTTT. It yields the protein CASRPTASYTGELFF. The chain has TRBV6-5 and TRBJ2-2; a weak D match, TRBD1 (5 bases). Germline-derived CDR1 and CDR2 are MNHEY and SVGAGI. Trimming shortened V by 6 bases and J by 3 bases, and 14 bases separated the two germline ends. The CDR3 contains 15 residues.

The chain is built from TRBV5-4 and TRBJ2-3; 12 bases are shared with TRBD2. The germline V gene has CDR1 SGHNT and CDR2 YYREEE (reference sequence). The junction had 10 bases not matched to a gene; V was cut back by 8 bases and J by 6 bases. The CDR3 runs 15 residues. Here the CDR3 DNA reads TGTGCCAGACCCCCGGGGCTAGCGGGGGGGGATACGCAGTATTTT. It yields the protein CARPPGLAGGDTQYF.

The chain links TRBV7-9 to TRBJ2-1; perhaps TRBD2 as D (5 bases). Looked up from germline, CDR1 is SEHNR and CDR2 is FQNEAQ (reference sequence). V lost 0 bases and J 7 bases, leaving 22 bases between the germline ends. The CDR3 totals 18 residues. CDR3 amino acids: CASSLAHRDGDYRNEQFF. In nucleotides, the CDR3 is TGTGCCAGCAGCTTAGCCCACCGTGACGGGGATTACCGGAATGAGCAGTTCTTC.

This chain uses TRBV5-6 with TRBJ1-1, with TRBD1 matching 9 bases. This CDR3 has 16 amino acids. Per the germline V gene, CDR1 is SGHDT and CDR2 is YYEEEE. The V segment lost 1 base and the J segment 5 bases; nucleotides outside the gene matches: 9. CDR3 loop: CASSLMGGQGRTEAFF. Written as DNA, the CDR3 is TGTGCCAGCAGCTTGATGGGGGGACAGGGAAGGACTGAAGCTTTCTTT.

The gene calls are TRBV5-4 and TRBJ2-6; 8 bases align to TRBD1. The CDR3 has 17 amino acids. CDR1 SGHNT and CDR2 YYREEE come from the germline V gene (reference sequence). V lost 0 bases and J lost 2; bases outside the gene matches: 4. The CDR3 loop is CASSLESGGAGANVLTF. CDR3 nucleotides: TGTGCCAGCAGCTTGGAATCAGGGGGCGCTGGGGCCAACGTCCTGACTTTC.

V usage is TRBV4-1 and J usage is TRBJ1-1, with 7 bases that match TRBD1. The V segment lost 3 bases and the J segment 4 bases; nucleotides outside the gene matches: 8. This CDR3 spans 15 amino acids. Germline CDR1 and CDR2: MGHRA and YSYEKL. The DNA for the CDR3 is TGCGCCAGCAGCCACGAAGCAGGGGGTTTCACTGAAGCTTTCTTT. Translating it yields CASSHEAGGFTEAFF.

J is TRBJ2-7 and V is TRBV14, with D uncertain. Trimming stripped 4 bases from V and 2 bases from J, with 12 bases between. The length of the CDR3 is 14 residues. CDR1 SGHDN and CDR2 FVKESK come from the germline V gene. In nucleotides, the CDR3 is TGTGCCAGCAGCCCCGGCGGAGCTACCTACGAGCAGTACTTC. Its translation is CASSPGGATYEQYF.

This chain's CDR3 is CSVDKSGVVPRAFF. The CDR3, as DNA: TGCAGCGTTGATAAATCGGGGGTGGTTCCCCGAGCTTTCTTT. The genes are TRBV29-1 and TRBJ1-1; tentative D call: TRBD1 (5 bases). This CDR3 contains 14 residues. Looked up from germline, CDR1 is SQVTM and CDR2 is ANQGSEA. V lost 3 bases to trimming and J lost 10 bases, with 21 bases between them.

The chain carries TRBV19 and TRBJ1-6, with 9 bases that match TRBD1. J lost 9 bases, V lost 1 base, and 4 bases had no gene match. The CDR3 contains 15 residues. The germline CDR1 and CDR2 sequences are LNHDA and SQIVND (reference sequence). CDR3 loop: CASSIGGTGTSPLHF. CDR3 DNA sequence: TGTGCCAGTAGTATAGGAGGGACAGGGACTTCACCCCTCCACTTT.

The V gene is TRBV4-1, the J gene TRBJ1-2; 7 positions agree with TRBD1. CDR1 is MGHRA, CDR2 YSYEKL, per germline. The CDR3 covers 18 residues. The V segment lost 0 bases and the J segment 3 bases; nucleotides outside the gene matches: 13. The CDR3 spells CASSQDGGRDSNHYGYTF. The DNA of the CDR3 is TGCGCCAGCAGCCAAGATGGGGGTAGGGACAGTAACCACTATGGCTACACCTTC.

This clone has only one observation. V gene TRBV4-1 combines with J gene TRBJ1-2, with 9 bases identical to TRBD1. Trimming removed 3 bases from V and 9 bases from J; junction bases left unmatched: 5. The CDR3 contains 13 residues. From germline, CDR1 is MGHRA and CDR2 YSYEKL. CDR3 sequence reads: CASSQWDRDSYTF. CDR3 coding DNA: TGCGCCAGCAGCCAGTGGGACAGGGATAGCTACACCTTC.

V and J are TRBV14 and TRBJ2-6; a weak D match, TRBD1 (5 bases). In germline, CDR1 is SGHDN, CDR2 FVKESK. There are 17 residues in the CDR3. Trimming cost V 0 bases and J 0 bases, with 9 bases left between them. CDR3 region: CASSQETRASGANVLTF. In DNA, the CDR3 is TGTGCCAGCAGCCAAGAAACCAGGGCCTCTGGGGCCAACGTCCTGACTTTC.

The chain is built from TRBV6-5 and TRBJ1-2; D not certain. V gave up 6 bases and J gave up 3 bases, with 8 bases separating them. CDR1 and CDR2 from the germline V gene are MNHEY and SVGAGI. The CDR3 runs 12 residues. The CDR3 loop is CASRGQDYGYTF. The CDR3, as DNA: TGTGCCAGCAGGGGCCAGGACTATGGCTACACCTTC.

V is TRBV5-3 and J is TRBJ1-3; the D gene is possibly TRBD1 (6 bases). TRBV5-3 is an open reading frame whose function is uncertain. The CDR3 consists of 18 residues. The V gene lost 1 base and the J gene lost 1 base, with 18 bases spanning the gap. CDR3 sequence (DNA): TGTGCCAGAAGCTTGAAGTATTGGGGGCGCCTATCTGGAAACACCATATATTTT. Encoded protein: CARSLKYWGRLSGNTIYF.

The genes are TRBV5-4 and TRBJ2-7, with 9 bases identical to TRBD1. The CDR3 spans 16 residues. With 0 bases clipped from V and 3 bases from J, the junction kept 7 bases outside the gene matches. Germline V gives CDR1 SGHNT, CDR2 YYREEE (reference sequence). CDR3 loop: CASSLGTGALLYEQYF. The CDR3 region has the DNA TGTGCCAGCAGCTTGGGGACAGGGGCGTTACTCTACGAGCAGTACTTC.